This T cell receptor beta chain stems from a study of post-analysis software for immune sequencing data. TCR beta cDNA libraries included unique molecular identifiers. Via MiXCR, TCRdb re-called the PCR reads, giving one row per CDR3 protein. The top ten hold about 12% of the sample, which has about 460,000 distinct CDR3 sequences, roughly 45% seen once. Study-level results: TRBV5-6, TRBV5-1 and TRBV20-1 belonged to a set of about five TRBV segments that were more frequent in patients than controls. Strong same-batch co-clustering of samples appeared with F measure clustering. Controls had significantly higher normalized Chao1 diversity than multiple sclerosis patients.

This clonotype came up a few times. Its specificity is unknown. CDR3 length: 12 amino acids. V was pared by 6 bases and J by 11 bases, with 16 bases between. The germline gives CDR1 MNHNY, CDR2 SVGAGI (reference sequence). Sequences were obtained from blood. The chain employs TRBV6-6 and TRBJ2-5, with D maybe TRBD2 (5 bases). The TCR was taken from a girl aged 5 to 17 with multiple sclerosis. CDR3 DNA: TGTGCCAGCAGGGAGTTGGGAGTAGAGCAGTACTTC. It encodes CASRELGVEQYF.